This T cell receptor (beta chain) appears in the sequencing data of a study of shared clonotypes between healthy human individuals. Study summary: A donor's plate count was three for CD4 naive and three for CD4 memory; CD8 naive had two and CD8 memory one.

Germline trimming cut 4 bases from V and 4 bases from J; bases unmatched to any gene: 17. Germline V lookup: CDR1 MGHRA, CDR2 YSYEKL. The CDR3 extends over 18 amino acids. The assay was immunoSEQ multiplex PCR, and TCRdb's table has in-frame clones only and misses some. The profile shows about 2.3 million clones, 92% of them singletons. The sample consisted of naive CD4+ T cells from PBMCs. As for subset: CD45RA+ positively selected. V and J are TRBV4-1 and TRBJ2-7; 9 bases are a match to TRBD2. The sequence derives from a man between 18 and 29 years old in good health. Some clones in this sample may be carry-over from other donors' samples. Here the CDR3 reads CASSREGGSGSLGYEQYF. DNA of the CDR3: TGCGCCAGCAGCCGCGAGGGGGGTAGCGGGAGCTTGGGGTACGAGCAGTACTTC.